The 4 T cell receptor beta chains given below trace back to one sample, sequenced in a study of beta chain features in type 1 diabetes. The investigators reverse transcribed all of the isolated RNA, so they sequenced expressed TCRB transcripts. The data were produced by immunoSEQ multiplex PCR, yet TCRdb's version contains in-frame clones alone and is incomplete. The sample records around 500,000 clones, over 9.5% being singletons. Sequencing was done on a sample of naive CD4+ T cells from blood. The origin of the receptors is a woman between 18 and 29 years old in good health.

The V gene is TRBV13, the J gene TRBJ2-7; perhaps TRBD1 as D (6 bases). Trimming pared 5 bases from V and 1 base from J, leaving 15 bases between. This CDR3 contains 15 residues. Per germline, CDR1 PRHDT and CDR2 FYEKMQ (reference sequence). CDR3: CASSPRGGISYEQYF. DNA of the CDR3: TGTGCCAGCAGCCCCAGGGGCGGAATTTCCTACGAGCAGTACTTC. Full variable domain (outside the CDR3, taken from reference TRBV13 and TRBJ2-7): AAGVIQSPRHLIKEKRETATLKCYPIPRHDTVYWYQQGPGQDPQFLISFYEKMQSDKGSIPDRFSAQQFSDYHSELNMSSLELGDSALYFCASSPRGGISYEQYFGPGTRLTVT.

This clone came up a few times. This chain's CDR3 is CSVVLGTADQETQYF. The CDR3 bases are TGCAGCGTTGTTCTTGGGACAGCAGACCAAGAGACCCAGTACTTC. V is TRBV29-1 and J is TRBJ2-5; 7 bases are shared with TRBD1. Looked up from germline, CDR1 is SQVTM and CDR2 is ANQGSEA. The CDR3 extends over 15 amino acids. J lost 0 bases, V lost 4 bases, and 8 bases had no gene match. Full variable domain (outside the CDR3, taken from reference TRBV29-1 and TRBJ2-5): SAVISQKPSRDICQRGTSLTIQCQVDSQVTMMFWYRQQPGQSLTLIATANQGSEATYESGFVIDKFPISRPNLTFSTLTVSNMSPEDSSIYLCSVVLGTADQETQYFGPGTRLLVL.

This clone was seen a handful of times. The chain uses TRBV4-1 and TRBJ2-3; 10 bases are shared with TRBD2. The germline V gene encodes CDR1 MGHRA and CDR2 YSYEKL. V shed 0 bases and J 3 bases; nucleotides not matched to a gene: 3. The CDR3 has 16 residues. The CDR3 coding sequence is TGCGCCAGCAGCCAAGATAAGGGACTAGCGACAGATACGCAGTATTTT. Amino acids: CASSQDKGLATDTQYF.

The chain is built from TRBV2 and TRBJ2-7, with 13 bases that match TRBD2. CDR3 size: 15 residues. V was pared by 6 bases and J by 6 bases, with 8 bases of the junction left unmatched. CDR1 is SNHLY and CDR2 is FYNNEI in the germline V gene. In DNA, the CDR3 is TGTGCCAGCAGGGACTGGACTAGCGGGAGTACCGAGCAGTACTTC. Its protein is CASRDWTSGSTEQYF.